The next 5 T cell receptor beta chains were all read from a single sample in a study of T cells in Graves' hyperthyroidism and ophthalmopathy. Amplification of TCR beta CDR3 regions used RNA as the template. A set of HTBI primers served as the primers for a first-round RT-PCR of the TCR CDR3. MiXCR, applied by TCRdb to the multiplex PCR reads, yields one record per CDR3 protein. The sample includes about 740,000 distinct CDR3 sequences, 13% to 15% of them seen just once. Sequences were obtained from blood. Receptors were obtained from a woman aged 18-30 years with Graves' hyperthyroidism.

The rearrangement links TRBV20-1 to TRBJ2-3; TRBD2 aligns across 7 bases. J lost 2 bases, V lost 7 bases, and 15 bases had no gene match. Germline loops: CDR1 DFQATT, CDR2 SNEGSKA (reference sequence). The length of the CDR3 is 16 residues. CDR3 sequence reads: CSVIQASGIHTDTQYF. Written as DNA, the CDR3 is TGCAGTGTTATCCAGGCTAGCGGAATCCACACAGATACGCAGTATTTT.

The V and J genes are TRBV4-3 and TRBJ2-3; TRBD2 might be the D (5 bases). Trimming took 0 bases from V and 12 from J, leaving 19 bases between them. Germline CDR1 and CDR2: LGHNA and YSLEER. This CDR3 comprises 15 residues. The CDR3 nucleotides read TGCGCCAGCAGCCAAGAACGGACTTTTATGCGCAATCAGTATTTT. This encodes CASSQERTFMRNQYF.

This clonotype came up a few times. The chain has TRBV5-6 and TRBJ1-2; D is possibly TRBD1 (5 bases). This CDR3 region has 17 residues. CDR1 SGHDT and CDR2 YYEEEE come from the germline V gene. V lost 4 bases and J 6 bases, leaving 25 bases between the germline ends. For the CDR3, the DNA is TGTGCCAGCAGCCCCATCCTTAGCGGGGCGTGGGATGATGGCTACACCTTC. Residues: CASSPILSGAWDDGYTF.

Ten or more counts support this clonotype. The V gene is TRBV30, the J gene TRBJ2-7, with 14 positions matching TRBD2. The CDR3 runs to 17 residues. Trimming removed 7 bases from V and 2 bases from J; junction bases left unmatched: 13. Germline loops: CDR1 GTSNPN, CDR2 SVGIG (reference sequence). This CDR3 is CAYLRTSGRLGPYEQYF. CDR3 DNA: TGTGCCTACCTCCGGACTAGCGGGAGGTTAGGACCCTACGAGCAGTACTTC. The variable domain in full, with the rest retrieved from reference TRBV30 and TRBJ2-7, is SQTIHQWPATLVQPVGSPLSLECTVEGTSNPNLYWYRQAAGRGLQLLFYSVGIGQISSEVPQNLSASRPQDRQFILSSKKLLLSDSGFYLCAYLRTSGRLGPYEQYFGPGTRLTVT.

There are many counts of this clonotype. V usage is TRBV7-9 and J usage is TRBJ2-1; D may be TRBD2 (6 bases). V gave up 6 bases and J gave up 4 bases, with 16 bases separating them. Germline CDR1 is SEHNR and CDR2 is FQNEAQ (reference sequence). CDR3 length equals 15 residues. In DNA, the CDR3 is TGTGCCAGCAGTCGAGGAGGGGCGGGGTACAATGAGCAGTTCTTC. The encoded protein is CASSRGGAGYNEQFF.